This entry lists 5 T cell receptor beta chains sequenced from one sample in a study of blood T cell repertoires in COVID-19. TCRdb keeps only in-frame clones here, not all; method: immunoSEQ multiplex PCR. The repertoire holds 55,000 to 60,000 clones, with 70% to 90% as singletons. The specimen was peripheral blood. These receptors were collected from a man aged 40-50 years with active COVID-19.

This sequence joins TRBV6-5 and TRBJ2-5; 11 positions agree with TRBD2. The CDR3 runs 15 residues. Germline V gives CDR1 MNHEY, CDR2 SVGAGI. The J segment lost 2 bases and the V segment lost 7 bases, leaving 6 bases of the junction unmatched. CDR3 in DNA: TGTGCCAGCAACCCGACTAGCGGGGTTCAAGAGACCCAGTACTTC. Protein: CASNPTSGVQETQYF.

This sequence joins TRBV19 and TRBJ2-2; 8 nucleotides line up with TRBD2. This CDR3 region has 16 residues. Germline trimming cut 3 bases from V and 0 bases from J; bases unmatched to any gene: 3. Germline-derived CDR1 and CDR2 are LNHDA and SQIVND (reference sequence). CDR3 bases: TGTGCCAGTAGTATCACTAGCGGTACGAACACCGGGGAGCTGTTTTTT. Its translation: CASSITSGTNTGELFF.

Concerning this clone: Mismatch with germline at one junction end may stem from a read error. This chain's CDR3 is CASSPNLAGSEDTQYF. The CDR3 region has the DNA TGTGCTAGCAGCCCGAATCTAGCGGGATCGGAAGATACGCAGTATTTT. The J gene is TRBJ2-3, the V gene TRBV7-7; the match to TRBD2 covers 9 bases. The CDR3 has 16 residues. Germline V gives CDR1 SSHAT, CDR2 FNYEAQ (reference sequence).

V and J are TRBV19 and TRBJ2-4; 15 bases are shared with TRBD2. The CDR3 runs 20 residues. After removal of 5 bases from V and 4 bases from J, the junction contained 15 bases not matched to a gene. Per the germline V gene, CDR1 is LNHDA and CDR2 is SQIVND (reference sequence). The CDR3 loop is CASSPRGLAGGASTKNIQYF. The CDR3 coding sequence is TGTGCCAGTAGTCCCCGGGGACTAGCGGGAGGTGCCTCTACAAAAAACATTCAGTACTTC.

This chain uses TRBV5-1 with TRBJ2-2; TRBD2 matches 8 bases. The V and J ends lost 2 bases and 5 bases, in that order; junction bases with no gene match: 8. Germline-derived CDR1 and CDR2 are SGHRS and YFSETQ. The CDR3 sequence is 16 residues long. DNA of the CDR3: TGCGCCAGCAGCTTTAGGGCGGGAGGAAGTACCGGGGAGCTGTTTTTT. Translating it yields CASSFRAGGSTGELFF.